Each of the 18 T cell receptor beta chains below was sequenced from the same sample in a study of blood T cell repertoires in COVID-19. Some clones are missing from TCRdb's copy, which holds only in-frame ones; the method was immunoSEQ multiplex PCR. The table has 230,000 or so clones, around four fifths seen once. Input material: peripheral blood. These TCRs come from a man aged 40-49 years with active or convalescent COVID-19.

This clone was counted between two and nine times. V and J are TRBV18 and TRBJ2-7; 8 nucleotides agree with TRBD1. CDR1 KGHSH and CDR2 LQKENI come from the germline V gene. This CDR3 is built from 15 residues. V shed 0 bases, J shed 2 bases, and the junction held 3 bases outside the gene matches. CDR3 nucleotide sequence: TGTGCCAGCTCACCACCCAGGACAGGGCCCTACGAGCAGTACTTC. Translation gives CASSPPRTGPYEQYF. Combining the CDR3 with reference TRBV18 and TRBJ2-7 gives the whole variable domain NAGVMQNPRHLVRRRGQEARLRCSPMKGHSHVYWYRQLPEEGLKFMVYLQKENIIDESGMPKERFSAEFPKEGPSILRIQQVVRGDSAAYFCASSPPRTGPYEQYFGPGTRLTVT.

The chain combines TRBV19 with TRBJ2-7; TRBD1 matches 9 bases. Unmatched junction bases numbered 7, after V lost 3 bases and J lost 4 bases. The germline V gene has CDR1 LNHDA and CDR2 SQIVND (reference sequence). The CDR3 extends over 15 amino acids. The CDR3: CASSISPGQGYEQYF. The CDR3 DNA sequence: TGTGCCAGTAGTATTTCCCCGGGACAGGGATACGAGCAGTACTTC.

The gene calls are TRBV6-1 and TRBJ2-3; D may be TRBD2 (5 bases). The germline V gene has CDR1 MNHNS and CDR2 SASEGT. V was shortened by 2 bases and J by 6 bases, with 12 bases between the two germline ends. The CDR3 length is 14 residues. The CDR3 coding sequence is TGTGCCAGCAGTGAACAACGGGAATTGGATACGCAGTATTTT. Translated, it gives CASSEQRELDTQYF.

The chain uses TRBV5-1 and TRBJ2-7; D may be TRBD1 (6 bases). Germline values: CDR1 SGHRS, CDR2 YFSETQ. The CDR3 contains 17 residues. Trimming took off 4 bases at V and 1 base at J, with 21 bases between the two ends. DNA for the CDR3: TGCGCCAGCAGCCCGGGGTCAACAGGGTCTGCGTCCTACGAGCAGTACTTC. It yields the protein CASSPGSTGSASYEQYF.

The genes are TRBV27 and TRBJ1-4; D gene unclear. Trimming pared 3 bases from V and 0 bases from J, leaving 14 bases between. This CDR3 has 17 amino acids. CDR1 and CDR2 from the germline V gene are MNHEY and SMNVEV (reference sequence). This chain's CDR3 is CASSLFPQPATNEKLFF. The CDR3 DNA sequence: TGTGCCAGCAGTTTGTTTCCACAACCTGCAACTAATGAAAAACTGTTTTTT.

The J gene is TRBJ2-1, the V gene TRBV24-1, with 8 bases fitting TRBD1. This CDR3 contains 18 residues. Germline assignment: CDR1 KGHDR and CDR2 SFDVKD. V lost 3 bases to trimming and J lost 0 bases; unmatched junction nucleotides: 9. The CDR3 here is CATSDGPGQGTSYNEQFF. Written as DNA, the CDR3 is TGTGCCACCAGTGATGGCCCCGGACAGGGAACCTCCTACAATGAGCAGTTCTTC.

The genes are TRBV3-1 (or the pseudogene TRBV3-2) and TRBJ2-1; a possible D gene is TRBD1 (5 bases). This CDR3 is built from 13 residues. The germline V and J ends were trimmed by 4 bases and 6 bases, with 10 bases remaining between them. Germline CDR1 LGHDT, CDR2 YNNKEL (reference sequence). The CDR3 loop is CASSLKGLNEQFF. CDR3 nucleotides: TGTGCCAGCAGCCTTAAGGGGCTCAATGAGCAGTTCTTC.

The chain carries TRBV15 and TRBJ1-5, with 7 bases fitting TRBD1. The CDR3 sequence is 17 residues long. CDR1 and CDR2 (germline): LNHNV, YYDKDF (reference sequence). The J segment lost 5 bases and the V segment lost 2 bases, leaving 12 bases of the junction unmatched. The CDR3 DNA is TGTGCCACCAGCAGACCGGTACAGGGGCGATTCGATCAGCCCCAGCATTTT. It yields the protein CATSRPVQGRFDQPQHF.

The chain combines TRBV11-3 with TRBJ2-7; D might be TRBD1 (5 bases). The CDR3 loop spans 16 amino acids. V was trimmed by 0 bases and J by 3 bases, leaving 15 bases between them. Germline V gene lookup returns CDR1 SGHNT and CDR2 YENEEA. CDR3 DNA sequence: TGTGCCAGCAGCTTAGATCTAGGGGCAGCAAACTACGAGCAGTACTTC. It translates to CASSLDLGAANYEQYF. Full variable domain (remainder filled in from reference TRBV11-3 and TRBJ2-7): EAGVVQSPRYKIIEKKQPVAFWCNPISGHNTLYWYLQNLGQGPELLIRYENEEAVDDSQLPKDRFSAERLKGVDSTLKIQPAELGDSAVYLCASSLDLGAANYEQYFGPGTRLTVT.

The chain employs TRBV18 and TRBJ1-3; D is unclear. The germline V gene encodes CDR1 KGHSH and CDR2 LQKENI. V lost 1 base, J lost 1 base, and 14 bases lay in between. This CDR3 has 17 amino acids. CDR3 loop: CASSPRLTASSGNTIYF. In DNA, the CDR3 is TGTGCCAGCTCACCACGATTGACTGCCTCATCTGGAAACACCATATATTTT. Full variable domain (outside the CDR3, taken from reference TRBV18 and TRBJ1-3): NAGVMQNPRHLVRRRGQEARLRCSPMKGHSHVYWYRQLPEEGLKFMVYLQKENIIDESGMPKERFSAEFPKEGPSILRIQQVVRGDSAAYFCASSPRLTASSGNTIYFGEGSWLTVV.

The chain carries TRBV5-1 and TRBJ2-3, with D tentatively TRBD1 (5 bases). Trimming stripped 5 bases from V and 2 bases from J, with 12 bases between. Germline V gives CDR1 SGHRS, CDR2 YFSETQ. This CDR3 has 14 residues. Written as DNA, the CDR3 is TGCGCCAGCAGTTCTGACAGACACACAGATACGCAGTATTTT. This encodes CASSSDRHTDTQYF. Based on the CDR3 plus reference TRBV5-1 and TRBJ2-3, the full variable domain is KAGVTQTPRYLIKTRGQQVTLSCSPISGHRSVSWYQQTPGQGLQFLFEYFSETQRNKGNFPGRFSGRQFSNSRSEMNVSTLELGDSALYLCASSSDRHTDTQYFGPGTRLTVL.

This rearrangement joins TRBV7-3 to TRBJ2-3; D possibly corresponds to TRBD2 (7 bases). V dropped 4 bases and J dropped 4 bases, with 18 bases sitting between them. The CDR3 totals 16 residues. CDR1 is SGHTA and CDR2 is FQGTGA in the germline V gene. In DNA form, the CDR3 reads TGTGCCAGCAGCTCCTATGAGGGGGGGCCCCCAGATACGCAGTATTTT. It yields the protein CASSSYEGGPPDTQYF. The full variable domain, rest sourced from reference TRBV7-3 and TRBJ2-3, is GAGVSQTPSNKVTEKGKYVELRCDPISGHTALYWYRQSLGQGPEFLIYFQGTGAADDSGLPNDRFFAVRPEGSVSTLKIQRTERGDSAVYLCASSSYEGGPPDTQYFGPGTRLTVL.

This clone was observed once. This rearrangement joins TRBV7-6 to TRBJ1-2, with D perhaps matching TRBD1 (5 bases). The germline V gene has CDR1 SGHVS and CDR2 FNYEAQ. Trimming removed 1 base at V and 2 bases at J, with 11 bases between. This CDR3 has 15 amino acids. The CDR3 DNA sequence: TGTGCCAGCAGCTTAGGGGGCAGGCAGAACTATGGCTACACCTTC. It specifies CASSLGGRQNYGYTF.

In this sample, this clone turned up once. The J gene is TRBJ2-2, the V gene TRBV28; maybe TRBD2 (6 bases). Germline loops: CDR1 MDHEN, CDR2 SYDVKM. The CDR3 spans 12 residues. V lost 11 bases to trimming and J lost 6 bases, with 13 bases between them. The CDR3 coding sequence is TGTGCCGTGCTTAGGAGGGCCGGGGAGCTGTTTTTT. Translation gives CAVLRRAGELFF.

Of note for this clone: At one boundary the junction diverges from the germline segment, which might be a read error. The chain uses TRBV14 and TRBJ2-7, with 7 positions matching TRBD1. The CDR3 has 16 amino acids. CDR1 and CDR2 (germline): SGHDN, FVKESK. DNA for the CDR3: TGTGCCAGCAGCCAAAACCGGGGACAGAGCACCTACGGGCAGTACTTC. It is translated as CASSQNRGQSTYGQYF.

CDR3 bases: TGTGCCAGCAGCCAAGATGGTTTGGGACAGGGTCGGTATGGCTACACCTTC. Its translation: CASSQDGLGQGRYGYTF. The chain recombines TRBV14 with TRBJ1-2, with TRBD1 matching over 9 bases. The CDR3 length is 17 residues. Germline CDR1 reads SGHDN; CDR2 reads FVKESK. The V gene end was trimmed by 0 bases and the J gene end by 5 bases; junction bases not matched to a gene: 10.

CDR3 residues: CASSLMTLTGNEQFF. The CDR3 bases are TGTGCCAGCAGCTTAATGACCCTGACAGGGAATGAGCAGTTCTTC. This chain uses TRBV7-6 with TRBJ2-1; TRBD1 agrees at 7 bases. Looked up from germline, CDR1 is SGHVS and CDR2 is FNYEAQ. The trim removed 2 bases at V and 7 bases at J, leaving 8 bases unmatched. The CDR3 spans 15 residues.

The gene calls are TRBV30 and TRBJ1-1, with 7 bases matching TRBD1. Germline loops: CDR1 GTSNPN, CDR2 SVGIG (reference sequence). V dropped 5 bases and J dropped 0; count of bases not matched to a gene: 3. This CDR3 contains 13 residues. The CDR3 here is CAWQGQLNTEAFF. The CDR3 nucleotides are TGTGCCTGGCAGGGACAGTTGAACACTGAAGCTTTCTTT. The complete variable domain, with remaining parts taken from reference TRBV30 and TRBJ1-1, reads SQTIHQWPATLVQPVGSPLSLECTVEGTSNPNLYWYRQAAGRGLQLLFYSVGIGQISSEVPQNLSASRPQDRQFILSSKKLLLSDSGFYLCAWQGQLNTEAFFGQGTRLTVV.